The present T cell receptor (beta chain) was sequenced within a study of blood T cell repertoires in COVID-19 (TCRdb year 2020). As for the study more broadly: Samples from collaborators originated in the United States, Italy and Spain and spanned both the acute and convalescent phases of COVID-19. The material from the prospective study consisted of cDNA or gDNA derived from T cells, B-cell-depleted T cells, or PBMCs. Subjects who had been exposed to COVID-19, were actively infected with it, or had recovered from it provided the deeply sampled blood TCRbeta repertoires that made up the dataset. The repertoires were released in a freely available public database intended as a resource for research on the immune response to SARS-CoV-2. Samples were obtained from the ongoing ImmuneRACE study (first 160 participants) and from 1,254 subjects provided by 6 global collaborators. Sample metadata almost always included a de-identified subject ID, COVID-19 status, age in years and sex. HLA class I and class II types, where available, came from metadata supplied by the sample provider rather than from assay-based typing. The paper's findings and limits, for the study overall: The amount of clinical and demographic metadata varied by source and participant and was provided uncurated.

For this clone: Its target antigen remains unknown. Within one base of it there is no much larger clone, and no base qualities were kept.

CDR1 LNHDA and CDR2 SQIVND are derived from the germline V gene (reference sequence). The CDR3, cysteine through phenylalanine, is 12 amino acids long. Only CDR3 DNA is held: 36 bases, read in frame from base 1. Germline trimming: 9 bases from V, 6 bases from J; junction bases outside gene matches: 2. Samples from volunteer blood donors who had recovered from COVID-19 were contributed by a second Seattle source. Each collaborating institution followed its own protocols to collect whole blood in K2EDTA tubes. For TCRbeta analysis, collaborator samples were shipped as frozen whole blood, as isolated PBMCs, or as DNA extracted from either sample type. The immunoSEQ Assay, a bias-controlled multiplex PCR, was used to amplify TCRbeta CDR3 regions from genomic DNA. In the original analysis: Within the assay, amplification of reference gene primers was used to estimate how many nucleated cells each sample contained. To quantify the absolute abundance of each unique TCRbeta CDR3 rearrangement, sequence reads were collapsed and filtered. For each sample, productive Simpson clonality was calculated by taking the square root of Simpson's diversity index across productive rearrangements. TCRdb took this table from immuneACCESS and kept in-frame rearrangements with V and J called. Such tables lack part of the clones; where checked against another copy, unresolved V genes explain under half of the gap, and the rest is unexplained. V, J and clone size are taken as reported in that table, and D and trimming were inferred from the DNA itself. This sample holds 250,000 or so clones; 84% were observed only once. The ten largest clones represent about 1.5% of the sample.

This clonotype was obtained from a woman aged 40-49 years who had recovered from COVID-19. The sequenced material came from peripheral blood. The chain joins TRBV19 to TRBJ2-1; 10 bases in the junction line up with TRBD2. The CDR3 sequence is CASSGGANEQFF. The DNA sequence is as follows: TGTGCCAGCAGCGGGGGGGCCAATGAGCAGTTCTTC.